This passage covers 27 T cell receptor beta chains from one sample sequenced in a study of cytomegalovirus exposure and HLA in healthy donors. TCRdb's copy holds only in-frame clones and misses some; the assay was immunoSEQ multiplex PCR. The table shows 130,000 to 150,000 clones, with approximately 85% occurring only once. Sequencing input: PBMCs. The receptors derive from a woman aged 30 to 39 in good health and CMV-seronegative.

The gene calls are TRBV2 and TRBJ1-5, with TRBD1 as a possible D gene (5 bases). Germline loops: CDR1 SNHLY, CDR2 FYNNEI. With 7 bases removed from V and 5 bases from J, the gap between germline ends came to 12 bases. This CDR3 has 13 amino acids. The CDR3 sequence is CASKGRADQPQHF. The CDR3 DNA reads TGTGCCAGCAAAGGCAGGGCGGATCAGCCCCAGCATTTT.

The V gene is TRBV5-4, the J gene TRBJ2-6; 7 bases line up with TRBD1. Per the germline V gene, CDR1 is SGHNT and CDR2 is YYREEE (reference sequence). The ends lost 4 bases at V and 0 bases at J; junction bases unmatched: 10. The CDR3 is made up of 18 amino acids. The CDR3 sequence is CASSTRGGVSSGANVLTF. CDR3 in DNA: TGTGCCAGCAGCACCAGAGGGGGCGTAAGCTCTGGGGCCAACGTCCTGACTTTC.

This chain connects TRBV11-2 to TRBJ1-2; 9 nucleotides align to TRBD1. This CDR3 has 16 amino acids. The germline V gene encodes CDR1 SGHAT and CDR2 FQNNGV. V was clipped by 5 bases and J by 4 bases; unmatched bases: 11. CDR3: CASSPLRTGDPYGYTF. The CDR3 DNA sequence: TGTGCCAGCAGCCCTCTCCGGACAGGGGATCCCTATGGCTACACCTTC. The variable domain in full, completed from reference TRBV11-2 and TRBJ1-2, reads EAGVAQSPRYKIIEKRQSVAFWCNPISGHATLYWYQQILGQGPKLLIQFQNNGVVDDSQLPKDRFSAERLKGVDSTLKIQPAKLEDSAVYLCASSPLRTGDPYGYTFGSGTRLTVV.

V is TRBV7-6 and J is TRBJ2-7, with D possibly TRBD2 on 6 matching bases. Per the germline V gene, CDR1 is SGHVS and CDR2 is FNYEAQ. The V end was cut by 0 bases, the J end by 6 bases, with 15 bases between. CDR3 length: 15 residues. CDR3 nucleotides: TGTGCCAGCAGCTTAGCCGCGGGGCCCTACTCCGAGCAGTACTTC. It is translated as CASSLAAGPYSEQYF.

The V and J genes are TRBV5-1 and TRBJ2-7; 11 nucleotides align to TRBD1. There are 15 residues in the CDR3. Germline-derived CDR1 and CDR2 are SGHRS and YFSETQ. Trimming at V came to 2 bases and at J to 7 bases, leaving 8 bases not matched to a gene. CDR3 DNA sequence: TGCGCCAGCAGCTTAACCGGGACAGGGGGTTGGGAGCAGTACTTC. Translation: CASSLTGTGGWEQYF.

The chain joins TRBV5-1 to TRBJ2-1; D is unclear. The V end lost 4 bases, the J end lost 4 bases, and 12 bases lay between the germline ends. Germline-derived CDR1 and CDR2 are SGHRS and YFSETQ. This CDR3 is built from 14 residues. CDR3: CASSRAEPYNEQFF. CDR3 in DNA: TGCGCCAGCAGCCGCGCTGAGCCTTACAATGAGCAGTTCTTC.

This chain uses TRBV28 with TRBJ2-7, with TRBD1 as a possible D gene (6 bases). The V end was cut by 7 bases, the J end by 7 bases, with 14 bases between. The CDR3 is 12 amino acids. Germline assignment: CDR1 MDHEN and CDR2 SYDVKM. The CDR3 spells CASIPTQGEQYF. CDR3 bases: TGTGCCAGCATCCCCACCCAGGGGGAGCAGTACTTC.

V is TRBV27 and J is TRBJ1-5, with a tentative D call TRBD1 (6 bases). The CDR3 is 15 residues long. Trimming left V 8 bases short and J 4 bases short, with 18 bases between. CDR1 MNHEY and CDR2 SMNVEV come from the germline V gene (reference sequence). CDR3 protein: CASALVQGRNQPQHF. CDR3 bases: TGTGCCAGCGCACTTGTGCAGGGGAGAAATCAGCCCCAGCATTTT.

The CDR3 region is CASSATGRETQYF. CDR3 DNA sequence: TGTGCCAGCAGCGCCACCGGGAGAGAGACCCAGTACTTC. The chain is built from TRBV6-1 and TRBJ2-5; tentative D call: TRBD2 (6 bases). The germline gives CDR1 MNHNS, CDR2 SASEGT. This CDR3 is built from 13 residues. V was shortened by 6 bases and J by 4 bases, with 12 bases between the two germline ends.

This clone turned up a few times. V and J are TRBV2 and TRBJ1-6; D possibly corresponds to TRBD1 (5 bases). The CDR3 spans 15 residues. Deletions cut 2 bases from V and 2 bases from J, with 7 bases between. Germline V lookup: CDR1 SNHLY, CDR2 FYNNEI. The CDR3 reads CASSETTAYNSPLHF. CDR3 coding DNA: TGTGCCAGCAGTGAAACGACAGCCTATAATTCACCCCTCCACTTT.

The genes are TRBV2 and TRBJ2-5; the D is unclear. V shed 3 bases and J shed 5 bases, with 10 bases lying between them. The germline V gene encodes CDR1 SNHLY and CDR2 FYNNEI. The CDR3 has 13 amino acids. The CDR3 loop reads CASSDTSGETQYF. The CDR3 DNA is TGTGCCAGCAGTGACACCTCCGGGGAGACCCAGTACTTC.

The chain recombines TRBV27 with TRBJ2-7; 10 bases are a match to TRBD2. The ends lost 5 bases at V and 4 bases at J; junction bases unmatched: 11. Germline V gene sequence: CDR1 MNHEY, CDR2 SMNVEV (reference sequence). The CDR3 contains 16 residues. The CDR3 loop reads CASSTLLSGGFYEQYF. The CDR3 region has the DNA TGTGCCAGCAGTACTCTCCTTAGCGGGGGGTTTTACGAGCAGTACTTC.

The chain combines TRBV7-9 with TRBJ1-2, with D maybe TRBD1 (5 bases). This CDR3 comprises 15 residues. V was clipped by 3 bases and J by 4 bases, with 15 bases between them. Germline-derived CDR1 and CDR2 are SEHNR and FQNEAQ (reference sequence). Here the CDR3 DNA reads TGTGCCAGCAGCTTTCGTGGGGGAGGTGGCTATGGCTACACCTTC. Residues: CASSFRGGGGYGYTF.

The chain combines TRBV18 with TRBJ1-2; D possibly corresponds to TRBD1 (6 bases). From germline, CDR1 is KGHSH and CDR2 LQKENI. The ends were cut back, 4 bases at V and 8 bases at J, with 20 bases in the middle. The CDR3 runs to 15 residues. For the CDR3, the DNA is TGTGCCAGCTCACGAGACATCACAGGGATGCGGGGCTACACCTTC. This gives the protein CASSRDITGMRGYTF. The full variable domain, with the rest looked up from reference TRBV18 and TRBJ1-2, is NAGVMQNPRHLVRRRGQEARLRCSPMKGHSHVYWYRQLPEEGLKFMVYLQKENIIDESGMPKERFSAEFPKEGPSILRIQQVVRGDSAAYFCASSRDITGMRGYTFGSGTRLTVV.

The CDR3 DNA is TGTGCCAGCAGCTCCGGACAGGTACAAAAAAACATTCAGTACTTC. It specifies CASSSGQVQKNIQYF. This sequence joins TRBV5-6 and TRBJ2-4; 7 bases align to TRBD1. Germline V lookup: CDR1 SGHDT, CDR2 YYEEEE. V shed 3 bases and J 4 bases; nucleotides not matched to a gene: 7. CDR3 length: 15 amino acids.

This clone showed up just once. The rearrangement uses TRBV2 and TRBJ2-1, with TRBD2 matching 8 bases. The CDR3 runs to 15 residues. J was trimmed by 6 bases and V by 2 bases; bases with no gene match: 6. In germline, CDR1 is SNHLY, CDR2 FYNNEI. CDR3 DNA: TGTGCCAGCAGTGAACCCCCGGGGGGGGTCAATGAGCAGTTCTTC. Translated, it gives CASSEPPGGVNEQFF.

This rearrangement joins TRBV28 to TRBJ1-1; a possible D gene is TRBD1 (6 bases). Germline V gene sequence: CDR1 MDHEN, CDR2 SYDVKM. The V and J ends lost 6 bases and 4 bases respectively, with 12 bases between them. This CDR3 contains 13 residues. CDR3 coding DNA: TGTGCCAGCAGCCCAGGGGAAGGCACTGAAGCTTTCTTT. Its translation: CASSPGEGTEAFF. Looking up the rest from reference TRBV28 and TRBJ1-1 gives the full variable domain: DVKVTQSSRYLVKRTGEKVFLECVQDMDHENMFWYRQDPGLGLRLIYFSYDVKMKEKGDIPEGYSVSREKKERFSLILESASTNQTSMYLCASSPGEGTEAFFGQGTRLTVV.

The chain has TRBV4-3 and TRBJ2-1; D possibly corresponds to TRBD1 (5 bases). The CDR3 has 15 residues. V dropped 0 bases and J dropped 2 bases, with 8 bases sitting between them. CDR1 and CDR2 (germline): LGHNA, YSLEER. The DNA for the CDR3 is TGCGCCAGCAGCCAAGAAGTGACAGCCTACAATGAGCAGTTCTTC. Its translation is CASSQEVTAYNEQFF.

The chain links TRBV15 to TRBJ1-2; 8 bases line up with TRBD1. Losses at the gene ends were 2 bases for V and 0 bases for J; bases not matched to a gene: 5. This CDR3 spans 16 amino acids. The germline gives CDR1 LNHNV, CDR2 YYDKDF (reference sequence). CDR3 sequence reads: CATSRLTGAPNYGYTF. CDR3 bases: TGTGCCACCAGCAGATTGACAGGGGCGCCTAACTATGGCTACACCTTC. Full variable domain (missing parts from reference TRBV15 and TRBJ1-2): DAMVIQNPRYQVTQFGKPVTLSCSQTLNHNVMYWYQQKSSQAPKLLFHYYDKDFNNEADTPDNFQSRRPNTSFCFLDIRSPGLGDTAMYLCATSRLTGAPNYGYTFGSGTRLTVV.

The chain employs TRBV6-1 and TRBJ2-7, with 7 bases aligning to TRBD1. V was clipped by 7 bases and J by 2 bases; unmatched bases: 8. The germline CDR1 and CDR2 sequences are MNHNS and SASEGT. CDR3 length equals 14 residues. CDR3 sequence reads: CASTHRDRAYEQYF. CDR3 bases: TGTGCCAGCACCCACCGGGACAGAGCCTACGAGCAGTACTTC.

This clone was counted only a few times. J is TRBJ1-6 and V is TRBV28, with 7 nucleotides matching TRBD1. The CDR3 is made up of 15 amino acids. Germline V gene data show CDR1 as MDHEN and CDR2 as SYDVKM. After removal of 2 bases from V and 9 bases from J, the junction contained 7 bases not matched to a gene. This CDR3 is CASSLGGTVSSPLHF. The CDR3 DNA reads as TGTGCCAGCAGTTTAGGCGGGACAGTTTCTTCACCCCTCCACTTT.

CDR3 DNA: TGTGCCAGCAGGCAAAAAGGGACAGGGGGCTATGGCTACACCTTC. It specifies CASRQKGTGGYGYTF. V is TRBV27 and J is TRBJ1-2; TRBD1 matches at 11 bases. Germline V lookup: CDR1 MNHEY, CDR2 SMNVEV (reference sequence). Trimming removed 6 bases from V and 4 bases from J; junction bases left unmatched: 7. The CDR3 is made up of 15 amino acids.

The V call is TRBV10-2, the J call TRBJ1-4; maybe TRBD1 (6 bases). CDR3 length: 14 residues. The germline gives CDR1 WSHSY, CDR2 SAAADI. With 5 bases removed from V and 8 bases from J, the gap between germline ends came to 15 bases. CDR3 nucleotides: TGCGCCAGCAGTCTGACCCAAGGACAGGAAAAACTGTTTTTT. Translating it yields CASSLTQGQEKLFF.

The chain couples TRBV5-6 to TRBJ2-5; D is possibly TRBD2 (5 bases). This CDR3 has 15 amino acids. Per the germline V gene, CDR1 is SGHDT and CDR2 is YYEEEE. Trimming removed 1 base from V and 4 bases from J, with 14 bases in between. The chain's CDR3 is CASSLIGHEGETQYF. The CDR3 DNA follows: TGTGCCAGCAGCTTGATTGGCCATGAGGGAGAGACCCAGTACTTC.

V gene TRBV29-1 combines with J gene TRBJ2-3, with D perhaps matching TRBD2 (6 bases). The V gene's germline CDR1 is SQVTM and CDR2 ANQGSEA. V dropped 2 bases and J dropped 1 base, with 10 bases sitting between them. This CDR3 is built from 14 residues. The CDR3 sequence is CSVERWGGTDTQYF. CDR3 DNA: TGCAGCGTTGAAAGGTGGGGGGGCACAGATACGCAGTATTTT.

The chain links TRBV10-3 to TRBJ2-2; 8 positions agree with TRBD1. J lost 5 bases, V lost 6 bases, and 17 bases had no gene match. The CDR3 extends over 18 amino acids. Germline V CDR1 and CDR2: ENHRY, SYGVKD. CDR3 loop: CAIRDSGTGHIGTGELFF. The DNA of the CDR3 is TGTGCCATCAGAGACTCCGGGACAGGACACATCGGAACCGGGGAGCTGTTTTTT.

The chain links TRBV5-6 to TRBJ1-1, with 7 bases matching TRBD1. The CDR3 is 12 residues long. CDR1 and CDR2 from the germline V gene are SGHDT and YYEEEE. V shed 5 bases, J shed 4 bases, and the junction held 2 bases outside the gene matches. The CDR3 is CASRTGLTEAFF. CDR3 DNA: TGTGCCAGCAGGACAGGGCTCACTGAAGCTTTCTTT.